This T cell receptor beta chain was identified during a study of T-cell reconstitution after alpha-beta-depleted transplantation in children. The CDR3 covers 15 residues. Germline CDR1 MDHEN, CDR2 SYDVKM. The V and J ends lost 2 bases and 15 bases, in that order; junction bases with no gene match: 13. This clonotype was found many times. What it binds is unknown. TCRbeta library preparation incorporated unique molecular identifiers. From the PCR reads, TCRdb called clonotypes with MiXCR, one entry per CDR3 protein. The sample records roughly 70,000 distinct CDR3 sequences, just under 5% being singletons. Study results and caveats: Reportedly, roughly two months post-transplant, alpha-beta T cells arose from several hundred expanded graft clones.

The sequenced sample was PBMCs, mostly from graft donor cells, obtained 180 days after TCRalphabeta/CD19-depleted stem cell transplant. This clonotype was sampled from a boy in the first two years of life who had a stem cell transplant for acute myeloid leukemia, so the T cells may come from the graft donor. The V call is TRBV28, the J call TRBJ1-6; TRBD1 aligns across 7 bases. CDR3: CASSLPLGQVYHLHF. The DNA for the CDR3 is TGTGCCAGCAGTTTACCCCTAGGACAGGTCTATCACCTCCACTTT. Variable domain in full (rest from reference TRBV28 and TRBJ1-6): DVKVTQSSRYLVKRTGEKVFLECVQDMDHENMFWYRQDPGLGLRLIYFSYDVKMKEKGDIPEGYSVSREKKERFSLILESASTNQTSMYLCASSLPLGQVYHLHFGNGTRLTVT.